Listed below are T cell receptor beta chains from one sample, sequenced in a study of blood T cell repertoires in COVID-19. TCRdb's copy holds only in-frame clones and misses some; the assay was immunoSEQ multiplex PCR. The sample carries 25,000 to 30,000 clones, roughly 76% recorded once. Specimen: peripheral blood. The receptors here all came from a man aged 65-85 years with acute or convalescent COVID-19. CDR3s include the opening cysteine and the closing phenylalanine or tryptophan. The order of the fields is D gene, clone size, V gene, J gene, CDR3 protein, CDR3 DNA. The D gene is left open where the match is weak. Part of the rows lack a size; the others show once, few, many or a class for expanded clones.

D gene: .
clone size: .
V gene: TRBV3-1/TRBV3-2
J gene: TRBJ2-1
CDR3 protein: CASSQNRDNEQFF
CDR3 DNA: TGTGCCAGCAGCCAGAACAGGGACAATGAGCAGTTCTTC

D gene: .
clone size: .
V gene: TRBV19
J gene: TRBJ1-4
CDR3 protein: CASSIASRGKEKLFF
CDR3 DNA: TGTGCCAGTAGTATCGCATCGAGAGGGAAAGAAAAACTGTTTTTT

D gene: TRBD2
clone size: .
V gene: TRBV12-3/TRBV12-4
J gene: TRBJ2-1
CDR3 protein: CASSSGGSSEQFF
CDR3 DNA: TGTGCCAGCAGTTCTGGCGGGAGTTCTGAGCAGTTCTTC

D gene: TRBD1
clone size: .
V gene: TRBV7-3
J gene: TRBJ2-5
CDR3 protein: CASSQRGQGWGETQYF
CDR3 DNA: TGTGCCAGCAGCCAGAGGGGACAGGGTTGGGGAGAGACCCAGTACTTC

D gene: .
clone size: .
V gene: TRBV12-3/TRBV12-4
J gene: TRBJ1-2
CDR3 protein: CASSLGVVYGYTF
CDR3 DNA: TGTGCCAGCAGTTTGGGCGTAGTCTATGGCTACACCTTC

D gene: TRBD2
clone size: .
V gene: TRBV6-2/TRBV6-3
J gene: TRBJ2-1
CDR3 protein: CASSPSGRNEQFF
CDR3 DNA: TGTGCCAGCAGCCCTAGCGGGAGGAATGAGCAGTTCTTC

D gene: TRBD1
clone size: .
V gene: TRBV6-6
J gene: TRBJ1-2
CDR3 protein: CASTQRSSGQGNGYTF
CDR3 DNA: TGTGCCAGCACCCAACGGAGTTCAGGACAGGGTAATGGCTACACCTTC

D gene: .
clone size: .
V gene: TRBV5-6
J gene: TRBJ1-1
CDR3 protein: CASSLRGNTEAFF
CDR3 DNA: TGTGCCAGCAGCTTGAGAGGGAACACTGAAGCTTTCTTT

D gene: .
clone size: .
V gene: TRBV4-2
J gene: TRBJ1-4
CDR3 protein: CASSQDLATNEKLFF
CDR3 DNA: TGTGCCAGCAGCCAAGATTTAGCAACTAATGAAAAACTGTTTTTT

D gene: .
clone size: once
V gene: TRBV7-2
J gene: TRBJ2-1
CDR3 protein: CASSNYRTLYEQFF
CDR3 DNA: TGTGCCAGCAGCAACTATAGAACTCTTTATGAGCAGTTCTTC

D gene: TRBD1
clone size: .
V gene: TRBV7-3
J gene: TRBJ2-5
CDR3 protein: CASSKGTGNQETQYF
CDR3 DNA: TGTGCCAGCAGCAAAGGGACAGGGAACCAAGAGACCCAGTACTTC

D gene: .
clone size: .
V gene: TRBV28
J gene: TRBJ2-7
CDR3 protein: CASSLPQTGRRGGEQYF
CDR3 DNA: TGTGCCAGCAGTTTGCCTCAAACCGGACGGAGGGGTGGCGAGCAGTACTTC

D gene: .
clone size: .
V gene: TRBV11-2
J gene: TRBJ1-1
CDR3 protein: CASSLSSAEAFF
CDR3 DNA: TGTGCCAGCAGCTTATCTTCCGCTGAAGCTTTCTTT

D gene: .
clone size: .
V gene: TRBV30
J gene: TRBJ2-1
CDR3 protein: CAWSSGGTAGNEQFF
CDR3 DNA: TGTGCCTGGTCCTCTGGGGGGACGGCCGGCAATGAGCAGTTCTTC

D gene: .
clone size: many
V gene: TRBV28
J gene: TRBJ2-3
CDR3 protein: CASSRPRTSTDTQYF
CDR3 DNA: TGTGCCAGCAGTCGCCCCCGGACTAGCACAGATACGCAGTATTTT

D gene: .
clone size: few
V gene: TRBV6-5
J gene: TRBJ2-7
CDR3 protein: CASKGIHEQYF
CDR3 DNA: TGTGCCAGCAAGGGGATCCACGAGCAGTACTTC

D gene: .
clone size: .
V gene: TRBV27
J gene: TRBJ2-7
CDR3 protein: CASSLEDSSYEQYF
CDR3 DNA: TGTGCCAGCAGTTTGGAGGACAGCTCCTACGAGCAGTACTTC

D gene: .
clone size: .
V gene: TRBV30
J gene: TRBJ1-4
CDR3 protein: CAWSPTQVSPSEKLFF
CDR3 DNA: TGTGCCTGGAGTCCCACCCAGGTCTCACCAAGTGAAAAACTGTTTTTT

D gene: .
clone size: .
V gene: TRBV7-7
J gene: TRBJ2-5
CDR3 protein: CASSLETDQETQYF
CDR3 DNA: TGTGCCAGCAGCTTAGAAACAGACCAAGAGACCCAGTACTTC

D gene: .
clone size: .
V gene: TRBV6-2/TRBV6-3
J gene: TRBJ2-1
CDR3 protein: CASSYFRSEQFF
CDR3 DNA: TGTGCCAGCAGTTACTTTCGGAGCGAGCAGTTCTTC

D gene: .
clone size: few
V gene: TRBV10-1
J gene: TRBJ1-2
CDR3 protein: CASRKGGTDYGYTF
CDR3 DNA: TGCGCCAGCAGGAAAGGGGGAACGGACTATGGCTACACCTTC

D gene: TRBD1
clone size: once
V gene: TRBV29-1
J gene: TRBJ1-2
CDR3 protein: CSVEGARGYTF
CDR3 DNA: TGCAGCGTGGAGGGGGCGCGGGGCTACACCTTC

D gene: .
clone size: .
V gene: TRBV2
J gene: TRBJ1-4
CDR3 protein: CASSVRNNEKLFF
CDR3 DNA: TGTGCCAGCAGTGTCAGGAATAATGAAAAACTGTTTTTT

D gene: .
clone size: .
V gene: TRBV7-3
J gene: TRBJ2-2
CDR3 protein: CASSLRRDGGELFF
CDR3 DNA: TGTGCCAGCAGCTTAAGGCGGGACGGCGGGGAGCTGTTTTTT

D gene: TRBD1
clone size: .
V gene: TRBV12-3/TRBV12-4
J gene: TRBJ2-2
CDR3 protein: CASSTTGTGELFF
CDR3 DNA: TGTGCCAGCAGCACGACAGGGACCGGGGAGCTGTTTTTT

D gene: TRBD2
clone size: .
V gene: TRBV5-1
J gene: TRBJ2-1
CDR3 protein: CASTTSGEGNEQFF
CDR3 DNA: TGCGCCAGTACCACTAGCGGGGAAGGTAATGAGCAGTTCTTC

D gene: .
clone size: .
V gene: TRBV19
J gene: TRBJ1-5
CDR3 protein: CASRDIGQSAAQHF
CDR3 DNA: TGTGCCAGTCGGGACATCGGTCAATCAGCGGCCCAGCATTTT

D gene: .
clone size: few
V gene: TRBV3-1/TRBV3-2
J gene: TRBJ1-2
CDR3 protein: CASSLLVSSYGYTF
CDR3 DNA: TGTGCCAGCAGCCTCTTGGTGTCCAGCTATGGCTACACCTTC

D gene: .
clone size: few
V gene: TRBV3-1/TRBV3-2
J gene: TRBJ1-2
CDR3 protein: CASSQPGGGDYGYTF
CDR3 DNA: TGTGCCAGCAGCCAACCTGGGGGCGGAGATTATGGCTACACCTTC